The entry below describes one TCR beta chain. Its cognate antigen has yet to be identified. No base-level quality is on record; no much larger clone is a single base apart. V drops 7 bases and J drops 4 bases, leaving 7 bases in between. The CDR3, from cysteine to phenylalanine, totals 11 residues. Solely the CDR3 DNA is kept, with 33 bases framed from the first base. As encoded in the germline V gene, CDR1 is MDHEN while CDR2 is SYDVKM. Healthy HIV-negative adults with no recently reported acute infections or vaccinations were included as donors. Only Caucasian adults living in Nashville, Tennessee, USA were represented among the donors. CD4+ T cells were enriched by magnetic negative selection, after which naive cells were positively selected on CD45RA and the negative fraction was taken as the memory subset. After blood collection by leukapheresis, PBMCs were isolated using Ficoll-Histopaque density gradient centrifugation and then cryopreserved in the vapor phase of liquid nitrogen. Analytical flow cytometry was used to check the purity and quantity of each magnetically sorted T cell population. Genomic DNA was isolated from each sorted fraction and quantified by UV absorbance on a Nanodrop 2000c.

This record comes from a study of shared clonotypes between healthy human individuals (dated by TCRdb to the early 2020s). For the study in its entirety: The cohort included a few men and a couple of women between 18 and 49 years of age. Per donor, three plates each were used for CD4 naive and CD4 memory, two for CD8 naive, and one for CD8 memory. To estimate repertoire size and how much clonotypes are shared between individuals, the study performed deep sequencing of blood TCR repertoires from roughly five healthy adults. Libraries were prepared and TCR repertoires were sequenced by different laboratories using diverse techniques, in order to increase sequencing depth and limit assay-specific biases. Per donor, leukapheresis produced somewhere between about 0.94 and 9.5 billion PBMCs.

The full study reports these points: Sampling was restricted to blood, and TCR repertoires in tissues likely differ from the TCR repertoires found in blood. The small number of donors limited the genetic and exposure-history diversity represented. Incomplete sequencing was indicated by rarefaction of sorted-subset datasets, despite the large sequencing depth. Compared with non-shared clonotypes, the clonotypes found in all four sorted-subset donors had higher generation probabilities. Larger estimated clonotype richness was generally found for naive subsets than for memory subsets. Pairwise subsampling indicated that sequencing depth was expected to affect the degree of clonotype sharing among donors. About 5% of naive CD4, around 3.5% of naive CD8, 2.3% of memory CD4, and over 0.35% of memory CD8 clonotypes were shared across a few donors.

Using the deep immunoSEQ assay, multiplex PCR amplified TCR CDR3 regions from genomic DNA. Extracted genomic DNA from each cell subset was spread evenly across all wells of several immunoSEQ 96-well plates, with each plate serving as a replicate. For sorted subsets, roughly 200 ng of genomic DNA, equivalent to around 29,000 T cell genomes, went into each replicate PCR. Purified libraries were measured with a Qubit 3.0 fluorometer, size-checked on a Bioanalyzer 2100, and measured again with the KAPA Library Quantification kit. A separate single-read 150-cycle Illumina NextSeq 550 flow cell was used to sequence each immunoSEQ 96-well plate. The authors processed their data as follows. Because only junctional sequences without quality scores were contained in the immunoSEQ output, filtering matching that applied to full-length reads could not be performed. Sequences were annotated with PyIR, a Python wrapper for IgBLAST v1.9, and V/J genes and CDR3 were assigned using IMGT germline references. Reads were removed for weak V/J assignments (E-value above 1e-6), missing CDR3, stop codons, out-of-frame junctions, or ambiguous translated residues. A V3J clonotype was defined by an identical inferred V gene, J gene, and CDR3 amino acid sequence. Percentage overlap between repertoires was computed as shared unique clonotypes divided by the size of the smaller repertoire. Richness of each repertoire was evaluated using RTK rarefaction, the Chao1 estimator, and Recon v2.1 estimates of unobserved clonotypes. Generation probabilities for all TCRbeta clonotypes obtained by the gDNA method from several donors were computed using OLGA. TCRdb limited this immuneACCESS table to in-frame rearrangements with V and J called. A share of clones is missing; checked studies link under half to unresolved V genes, and the rest is unexplained. For V, J and clone size, that table is used; D and trimming come from the DNA. A total of 2 million to 2.5 million clones appear in this sample, 80% to 95% of them only once. The top ten hold 0.37% of the sample.

The sample was naive CD4+ T cells from PBMCs. According to the study, the label for this sample's cell subset or site signals: CD45RA+ positively selected. The TCR originated in a man younger than 30 in good health. Some clones in this sample may be carry-over from other donors' samples. This sequence uses TRBV28 and TRBJ2-5, with the D gene not clear enough to name. Here is the DNA: TGTGCCAGCACCAACCGAGAGACCCAGTACTTC. Its translation is CASTNRETQYF. The variable domain in full, with residues beyond the CDR3 obtained from the reference TRBV28 and TRBJ2-5 genes, is DVKVTQSSRYLVKRTGEKVFLECVQDMDHENMFWYRQDPGLGLRLIYFSYDVKMKEKGDIPEGYSVSREKKERFSLILESASTNQTSMYLCASTNRETQYFGPGTRLLVL.